The rows below give T cell receptor beta chains drawn from one sample of a study of T cell changes during pregnancy in multiple sclerosis. Method: immunoSEQ multiplex PCR; TCRdb's copy keeps in-frame clones and lacks some. Of about 53,000 clones detected, 90% appear once; the ten largest clones hold less than 4%. The sequencing here drew on CD8+ T cells from peripheral blood mononuclear cells, taken before pregnancy. These TCRs come from a female donor with multiple sclerosis, enrolled in a pregnancy study. CDR3s include the opening cysteine and the closing phenylalanine or tryptophan. The D gene is left open where the match is weak. Some rows mark clone size as missing; the rest say once, few, many or name a class of expanded clone.

>.|TRBV6-6|.|TRBJ2-7
CASRAGEFYEQYF
TGTGCCAGCAGGGCAGGGGAATTCTACGAGCAGTACTTC
>.|TRBV4-1|.|TRBJ2-7
CASSQVGLAGEQYF
TGCGCCAGCAGCCAAGTTGGCCTCGCGGGCGAGCAGTACTTC
>.|TRBV13|TRBD1|TRBJ2-7
CASSRIRDSYEQYF
TGTGCCAGCAGCAGAATCCGGGACAGCTACGAGCAGTACTTC
>.|TRBV7-9|.|TRBJ1-2
CASSWNAPGGYTF
TGTGCCAGCAGCTGGAATGCGCCGGGAGGCTACACCTTC
>.|TRBV4-3|TRBD2|TRBJ2-1
CASSQVGGAVEQFF
TGCGCCAGCAGCCAAGTCGGGGGGGCTGTTGAGCAGTTCTTC
>.|TRBV18|.|TRBJ1-2
CATSPGDPGYTF
TGTGCCACCTCCCCGGGAGATCCGGGCTACACCTTC
>few|TRBV7-6|.|TRBJ2-7
CASSLGPGETYEQYF
TGTGCCAGCAGCTTAGGGCCAGGGGAAACCTACGAGCAGTACTTC
>.|TRBV10-3|.|TRBJ1-4
CAISGGTGPANEKLFF
TGTGCCATCAGTGGGGGAACAGGGCCGGCTAATGAAAAACTGTTTTTT
>.|TRBV5-5|.|TRBJ2-1
CASSLGARGAYNEQFF
TGTGCCAGCAGCTTGGGAGCGCGGGGTGCCTACAATGAGCAGTTCTTC
>.|TRBV11-2|.|TRBJ2-1
CASRPPGPNEQFF
TGTGCCAGCAGACCCCCTGGCCCGAATGAGCAGTTCTTC
>.|TRBV7-9|.|TRBJ2-3
CASPPAEGGGTDTQYF
TGTGCCAGCCCCCCGGCGGAGGGCGGGGGCACAGATACGCAGTATTTT
>once|TRBV13|TRBD1|TRBJ1-4
CASSLGGQGQEKLFF
TGTGCCAGCAGCTTAGGCGGACAGGGTCAGGAAAAACTGTTTTTT
>.|TRBV11-2|.|TRBJ1-2
CASSSGGYGYTF
TGTGCCAGCAGCTCGGGGGGATATGGCTACACCTTC
>.|TRBV15|.|TRBJ2-5
CATSRDAGAQETQYF
TGTGCCACCAGCAGAGATGCGGGGGCACAAGAGACCCAGTACTTC
>.|TRBV30|.|TRBJ1-1
CAFLSGREAFF
TGTGCCTTTCTATCCGGGAGGGAAGCTTTCTTT
>.|TRBV15|TRBD2|TRBJ2-3
CATSWMGTSGGRHTDTQYF
TGTGCCACCAGCTGGATGGGAACTAGCGGGGGGCGCCACACAGATACGCAGTATTTT
>.|TRBV7-2|.|TRBJ2-5
CASSLWQVKETQYF
TGTGCCAGCAGCTTATGGCAGGTTAAAGAGACCCAGTACTTC